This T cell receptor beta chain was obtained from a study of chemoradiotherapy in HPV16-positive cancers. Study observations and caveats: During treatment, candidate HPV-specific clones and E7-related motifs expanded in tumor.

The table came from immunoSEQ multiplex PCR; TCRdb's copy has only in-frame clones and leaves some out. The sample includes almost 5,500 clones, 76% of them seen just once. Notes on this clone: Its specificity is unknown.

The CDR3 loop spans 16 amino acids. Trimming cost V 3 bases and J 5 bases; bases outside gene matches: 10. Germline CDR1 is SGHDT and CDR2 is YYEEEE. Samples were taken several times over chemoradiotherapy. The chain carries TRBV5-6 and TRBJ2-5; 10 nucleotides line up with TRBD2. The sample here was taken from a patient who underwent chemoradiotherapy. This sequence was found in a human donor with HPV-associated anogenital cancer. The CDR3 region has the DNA TGTGCCAGCAGCTCCGGGACTAGCGCCTACGCCGAGACCCAGTACTTC. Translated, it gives CASSSGTSAYAETQYF. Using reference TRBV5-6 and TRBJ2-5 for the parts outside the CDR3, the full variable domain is DAGVTQSPTHLIKTRGQQVTLRCSPKSGHDTVSWYQQALGQGPQFIFQYYEEEERQRGNFPDRFSGHQFPNYSSELNVNALLLGDSALYLCASSSGTSAYAETQYFGPGTRLLVL.